A single sample is the source of the 23 T cell receptor beta chains below, sequenced in a study of blood T cell repertoires in COVID-19. TCRdb keeps only in-frame clones here, not all; method: immunoSEQ multiplex PCR. The table lists about 220,000 clones, over 75% of them singletons. The sequencing sample was made of peripheral blood. These receptors were collected from a woman in her 70s with COVID-19, enrolled during active disease.

Note on this clone: The sample holds other DNA sequences that translate to the same CDR3. This rearrangement joins TRBV7-6 to TRBJ1-1; 7 positions agree with TRBD1. The CDR3 is 13 amino acids. Germline values: CDR1 SGHVS, CDR2 FNYEAQ. Unmatched junction bases numbered 3, after V lost 5 bases and J lost 3 bases. For the CDR3, the DNA is TGTGCCAGCAGCCCCAGGGGGGACACTGAAGCTTTCTTT. The encoded protein is CASSPRGDTEAFF.

This chain joins TRBV24-1 and TRBJ2-2, with D unclear. In germline, CDR1 is KGHDR, CDR2 SFDVKD. Trimming stripped 3 bases from V and 2 bases from J, with 6 bases between. The CDR3 is 14 residues long. The CDR3 bases are TGTGCCACCAGTGATCCCAATAACACCGGGGAGCTGTTTTTT. Protein: CATSDPNNTGELFF.

The rearrangement links TRBV11-2 to TRBJ2-5, with 11 bases lining up with TRBD2. This CDR3 region has 15 residues. Germline V gene sequence: CDR1 SGHAT, CDR2 FQNNGV. The V gene end was trimmed by 5 bases and the J gene end by 5 bases; junction bases not matched to a gene: 7. CDR3 sequence: CASSSSGGARETQYF. The CDR3, as DNA: TGTGCCAGCAGCAGTAGCGGGGGGGCCAGGGAGACCCAGTACTTC.

This clone was detected only a few times. The chain couples TRBV2 to TRBJ2-1; 8 bases are a match to TRBD2. This CDR3 is built from 13 residues. V lost 8 bases, J lost 8 bases, and 8 bases stayed unmatched. The germline CDR1 and CDR2 sequences are SNHLY and FYNNEI. CDR3 loop: CASGPTGGDEQFF. In nucleotides, the CDR3 is TGTGCCAGCGGCCCGACCGGGGGGGATGAGCAGTTCTTC.

The chain joins TRBV20-1 to TRBJ2-3, with TRBD2 as a possible D gene (6 bases). Trimming took off 4 bases at V and 6 bases at J, with 8 bases between the two ends. The germline V gene encodes CDR1 DFQATT and CDR2 SNEGSKA (reference sequence). The length of the CDR3 is 11 residues. Here the CDR3 DNA reads TGCAGTGCTAACCGGGAGGATACGCAGTATTTT. Its translation: CSANREDTQYF.

The DNA for the CDR3 is TGTGCCAGCAGCGCCCTGGGACAGGCGGTAGCTAATGAAAAACTGTTTTTT. This gives the protein CASSALGQAVANEKLFF. V is TRBV7-2 and J is TRBJ1-4; the match to TRBD1 covers 8 bases. Germline CDR1 is SGHTA and CDR2 is FQGNSA. The CDR3 has 17 amino acids. Trimming at V came to 5 bases and at J to 3 bases, leaving 11 bases not matched to a gene.

This rearrangement joins TRBV7-9 to TRBJ2-3, with TRBD2 matching over 7 bases. This CDR3 is built from 15 residues. Germline CDR1 and CDR2: SEHNR and FQNEAQ (reference sequence). V dropped 1 base and J dropped 2; count of bases not matched to a gene: 3. The CDR3 sequence: CASSLVGLDTDTQYF. CDR3 DNA: TGTGCCAGCAGCTTAGTCGGACTAGACACAGATACGCAGTATTTT.

To note about this clone: Its ends do not fully match the called genes, so a read error is possible. The CDR3 loop is CASITPSQREGYEQYF. The CDR3 nucleotides read TGTGCTAGCATCACCCCGTCCCAGCGGGAGGGGTACGAGCAGTACTTC. The rearrangement uses TRBV7-7 and TRBJ2-7, with 10 bases aligning to TRBD2. The germline gives CDR1 SSHAT, CDR2 FNYEAQ (reference sequence). The CDR3 extends over 16 amino acids.

The chain uses TRBV7-9 and TRBJ2-2, with D unclear. CDR3 size: 14 residues. CDR1 and CDR2 from the germline V gene are SEHNR and FQNEAQ (reference sequence). V lost 0 bases and J 5 bases, leaving 7 bases between the germline ends. In DNA form, the CDR3 reads TGTGCCAGCAGCTTAGCGGAGTTTACCGGGGAGCTGTTTTTT. Amino acids: CASSLAEFTGELFF. Combining the CDR3 with reference TRBV7-9 and TRBJ2-2 gives the whole variable domain DTGVSQNPRHKITKRGQNVTFRCDPISEHNRLYWYRQTLGQGPEFLTYFQNEAQLEKSRLLSDRFSAERPKGSFSTLEIQRTEQGDSAMYLCASSLAEFTGELFFGEGSRLTVL.

The chain uses TRBV6-2 or TRBV6-3 and TRBJ2-7, with D tentatively TRBD2 (6 bases). The CDR3 is made up of 14 amino acids. Trimming cost V 6 bases and J 6 bases, with 18 bases left between them. Germline-derived CDR1 and CDR2 are MNHEY and SVGEGT. CDR3 nucleotides: TGTGCCAGCAGCCCCTTAAGGCGGGGCTCCGAGCAGTACTTC. It codes for CASSPLRRGSEQYF.

This chain joins TRBV19 and TRBJ2-7, with a possible D match to TRBD1 (7 bases). Per the germline V gene, CDR1 is LNHDA and CDR2 is SQIVND (reference sequence). The CDR3 is 17 amino acids. Trimming took 5 bases from V and 2 from J, leaving 22 bases between them. The CDR3 is CASSARRGLVDTYEQYF. CDR3 bases: TGTGCCAGTAGTGCCCGGAGGGGGCTGGTCGATACCTACGAGCAGTACTTC.

This CDR3 reads CASRTSSSYNEQFF. Here the CDR3 DNA reads TGCGCCAGCAGGACTTCTAGCTCCTACAATGAGCAGTTCTTC. V is TRBV5-1 and J is TRBJ2-1; no reliable D call. CDR1 and CDR2 (germline): SGHRS, YFSETQ. V was shortened by 5 bases and J by 0 bases, with 9 bases between the two germline ends. The CDR3 covers 14 residues.

V gene TRBV7-8 combines with J gene TRBJ2-1; TRBD2 matches at 10 bases. V gave up 1 base and J gave up 9 bases; unmatched junction bases: 9. Germline V CDR1 and CDR2: SGHVS, FQNEAQ. This CDR3 region has 16 residues. CDR3 in amino acids: CASSLVGLAGVGEQFF. The CDR3 nucleotides are TGTGCCAGCAGCTTAGTAGGGCTAGCGGGGGTGGGTGAGCAGTTCTTC.

The V gene is TRBV10-3, the J gene TRBJ1-2, with 7 positions matching TRBD1. The germline V gene has CDR1 ENHRY and CDR2 SYGVKD. The V gene end was trimmed by 3 bases and the J gene end by 7 bases; junction bases not matched to a gene: 5. The CDR3 runs to 13 residues. CDR3 coding DNA: TGTGCCATCAGTGAAGGACAGGCAGTTGGCTACACCTTC. Its protein product is CAISEGQAVGYTF.

This chain links TRBV9 with TRBJ2-7; 9 bases line up with TRBD1. The CDR3 spans 15 residues. Germline V CDR1 and CDR2: SGDLS, YYNGEE. Losses at the gene ends were 0 bases for V and 3 bases for J; bases not matched to a gene: 4. CDR3 protein: CASSVGVGQGYEQYF. CDR3 nucleotides: TGTGCCAGCAGCGTAGGGGTGGGACAGGGCTACGAGCAGTACTTC.

The chain is built from TRBV6-5 and TRBJ1-2; D gene uncertain. Trimming shortened V by 8 bases and J by 6 bases, and 13 bases separated the two germline ends. Germline-derived CDR1 and CDR2 are MNHEY and SVGAGI. The CDR3 extends over 12 amino acids. DNA of the CDR3: TGTGCCAGCTCAGATTCCTCCGATGGCTACACCTTC. This translates into CASSDSSDGYTF.

The J gene is TRBJ2-7, the V gene TRBV9; tentatively, D is TRBD2 (7 bases). The CDR3 has 14 residues. V was clipped by 0 bases and J by 5 bases, with 12 bases between them. CDR1 SGDLS and CDR2 YYNGEE come from the germline V gene. The CDR3 nucleotides read TGTGCCAGCAGCGTAGGGGGGGGCCTGAACGAGCAGTACTTC. It yields the protein CASSVGGGLNEQYF.

The V gene is TRBV6-9, the J gene TRBJ1-3, with D uncertain. This CDR3 has 14 amino acids. In germline, CDR1 is MNHGY, CDR2 SVAAGI. Trimming removed 3 bases at V and 2 bases at J, with 8 bases between. The CDR3 here is CASSYLGAGNTIYF. DNA for the CDR3: TGTGCCAGCAGTTACTTGGGAGCTGGAAACACCATATATTTT.

This clone appeared many times. The same CDR3 can be traced to other DNA sequences in this sample. The chain has TRBV7-9 and TRBJ2-2; TRBD1 might be the D (5 bases). This CDR3 contains 14 residues. Deletions cut 0 bases from V and 3 bases from J, with 5 bases between. Looked up from germline, CDR1 is SEHNR and CDR2 is FQNEAQ (reference sequence). CDR3: CASSLAGDTGELFF. CDR3 nucleotides: TGTGCCAGCAGCTTAGCAGGGGACACCGGGGAGCTGTTTTTT.

The rearrangement joins TRBV6-2 or TRBV6-3 to TRBJ1-2; TRBD1 is a possible D gene (5 bases). Germline CDR1 reads MNHEY; CDR2 reads SVGEGT. V was pared by 0 bases and J by 4 bases, with 15 bases between. The CDR3 contains 16 residues. The CDR3 protein is CASSYSSTGSPYGYTF. CDR3 DNA sequence: TGTGCCAGCAGTTACTCGAGTACAGGCAGCCCCTATGGCTACACCTTC.

The chain uses TRBV14 and TRBJ1-6; D remains ambiguous. V shed 2 bases and J shed 7 bases, with 15 bases lying between them. Germline loops: CDR1 SGHDN, CDR2 FVKESK. The CDR3 consists of 16 residues. CDR3 amino acids: CASSQIRSNSNSPLHF. The DNA of the CDR3 is TGTGCCAGCAGCCAAATCCGGTCGAACTCGAATTCACCCCTCCACTTT. The full variable domain, with the rest looked up from reference TRBV14 and TRBJ1-6, is EAGVTQFPSHSVIEKGQTVTLRCDPISGHDNLYWYRRVMGKEIKFLLHFVKESKQDESGMPNNRFLAERTGGTYSTLKVQPAELEDSGVYFCASSQIRSNSNSPLHFGNGTRLTVT.

This sequence joins TRBV18 and TRBJ1-1; 9 nucleotides agree with TRBD1. Looked up from germline, CDR1 is KGHSH and CDR2 is LQKENI. This CDR3 spans 15 amino acids. V gave up 4 bases and J gave up 0 bases; unmatched junction bases: 3. The CDR3 DNA reads as TGTGCCAGCTCACTCACAGGGGGCCTGAACACTGAAGCTTTCTTT. Encoded protein: CASSLTGGLNTEAFF.

A remark on this clone: This CDR3 is also generated by other DNA sequences in the sample. J is TRBJ2-1 and V is TRBV5-1; D is possibly TRBD2 (5 bases). The CDR3 runs to 14 residues. Trimming took off 0 bases at V and 4 bases at J, with 8 bases between the two ends. Germline V gene lookup returns CDR1 SGHRS and CDR2 YFSETQ. This CDR3 reads CASSLGGSYNEQFF. As DNA, the CDR3 is TGCGCCAGCAGCTTGGGCGGGTCGTACAATGAGCAGTTCTTC.